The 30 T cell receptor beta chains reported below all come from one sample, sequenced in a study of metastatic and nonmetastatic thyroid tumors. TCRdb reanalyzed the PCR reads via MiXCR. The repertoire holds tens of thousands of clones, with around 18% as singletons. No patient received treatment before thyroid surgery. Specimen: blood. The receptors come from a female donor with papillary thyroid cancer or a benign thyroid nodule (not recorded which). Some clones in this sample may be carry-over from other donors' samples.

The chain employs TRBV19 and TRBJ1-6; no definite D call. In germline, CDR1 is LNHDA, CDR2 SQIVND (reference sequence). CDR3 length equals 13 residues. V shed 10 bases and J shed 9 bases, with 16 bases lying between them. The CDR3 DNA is TGTGCCACCGCTCCCTCAGAGACTTCACCCCTCCACTTT. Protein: CATAPSETSPLHF.

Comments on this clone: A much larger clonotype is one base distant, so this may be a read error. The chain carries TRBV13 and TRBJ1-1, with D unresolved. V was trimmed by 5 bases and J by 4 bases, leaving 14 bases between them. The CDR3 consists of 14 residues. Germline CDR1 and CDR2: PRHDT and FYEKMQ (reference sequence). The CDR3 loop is CASSQTEVVTEAFF. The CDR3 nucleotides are TGTGCCAGCAGCCAAACTGAGGTGGTCACTGAAGCTTTCTTT.

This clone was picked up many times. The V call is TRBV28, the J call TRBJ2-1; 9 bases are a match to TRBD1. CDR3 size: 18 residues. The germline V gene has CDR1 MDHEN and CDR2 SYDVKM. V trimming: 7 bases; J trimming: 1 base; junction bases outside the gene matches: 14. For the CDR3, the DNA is TGTGCCAGCACCTTGGGGGACAGGGTCCGGGGGTCCTACAATGAGCAGTTCTTC. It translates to CASTLGDRVRGSYNEQFF.

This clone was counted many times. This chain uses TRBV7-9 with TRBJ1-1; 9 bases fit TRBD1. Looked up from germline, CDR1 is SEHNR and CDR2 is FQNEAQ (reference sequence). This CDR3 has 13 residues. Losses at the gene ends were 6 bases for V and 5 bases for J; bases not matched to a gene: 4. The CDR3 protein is CASSLDRGTEAFF. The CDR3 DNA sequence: TGTGCCAGCAGTCTTGACAGGGGGACTGAAGCTTTCTTT.

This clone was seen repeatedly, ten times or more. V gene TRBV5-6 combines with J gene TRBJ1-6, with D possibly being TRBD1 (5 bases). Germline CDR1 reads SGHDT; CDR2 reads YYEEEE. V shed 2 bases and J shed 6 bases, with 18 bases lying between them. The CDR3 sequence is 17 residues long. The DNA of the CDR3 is TGTGCCAGCAGCTTTGATATGGGGGTACATTTTAATTCACCCCTCCACTTT. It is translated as CASSFDMGVHFNSPLHF. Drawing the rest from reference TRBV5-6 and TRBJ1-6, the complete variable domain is DAGVTQSPTHLIKTRGQQVTLRCSPKSGHDTVSWYQQALGQGPQFIFQYYEEEERQRGNFPDRFSGHQFPNYSSELNVNALLLGDSALYLCASSFDMGVHFNSPLHFGNGTRLTVT.

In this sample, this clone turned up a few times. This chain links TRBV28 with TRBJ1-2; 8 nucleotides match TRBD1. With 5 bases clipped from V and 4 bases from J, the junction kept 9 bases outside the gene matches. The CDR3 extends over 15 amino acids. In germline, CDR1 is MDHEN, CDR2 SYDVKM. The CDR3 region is CASSPTGVIVYGYTF. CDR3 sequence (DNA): TGTGCCAGCAGTCCGACAGGGGTTATTGTCTATGGCTACACCTTC.

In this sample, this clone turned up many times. DNA of the CDR3: TGTGCCAGCAGCCAGCTGGAGGGTAGAGACACTGAAGCTTTCTTT. This sequence encodes CASSQLEGRDTEAFF. The V call is TRBV13, the J call TRBJ1-1; D uncertain. Germline V gene lookup returns CDR1 PRHDT and CDR2 FYEKMQ (reference sequence). The length of the CDR3 is 15 residues. The V gene lost 5 bases and the J gene lost 3 bases, with 16 bases spanning the gap.

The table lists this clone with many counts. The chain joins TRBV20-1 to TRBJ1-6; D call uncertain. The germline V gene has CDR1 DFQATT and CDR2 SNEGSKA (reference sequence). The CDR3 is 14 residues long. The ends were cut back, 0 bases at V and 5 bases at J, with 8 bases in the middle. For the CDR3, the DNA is TGCAGTGCTAGAGAATTGGGAAATAATTCACCCCTCCACTTT. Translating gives CSARELGNNSPLHF.

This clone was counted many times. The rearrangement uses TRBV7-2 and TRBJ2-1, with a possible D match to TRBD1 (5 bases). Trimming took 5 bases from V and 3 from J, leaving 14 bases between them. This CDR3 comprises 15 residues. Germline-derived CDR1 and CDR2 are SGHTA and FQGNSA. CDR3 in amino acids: CASSPRTPSYNEQFF. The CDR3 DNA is TGTGCCAGCAGCCCACGGACACCTAGCTACAATGAGCAGTTCTTC.

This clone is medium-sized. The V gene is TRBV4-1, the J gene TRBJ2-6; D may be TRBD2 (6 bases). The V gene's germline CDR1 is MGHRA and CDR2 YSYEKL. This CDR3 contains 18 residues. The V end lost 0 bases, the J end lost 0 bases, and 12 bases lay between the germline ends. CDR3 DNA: TGCGCCAGCAGCCAAGATATGGGACTGGGCTCTGGGGCCAACGTCCTGACTTTC. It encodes CASSQDMGLGSGANVLTF.

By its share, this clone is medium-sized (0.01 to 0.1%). The DNA for the CDR3 is TGTGCCTGGAGTTCGGACTCCGAGCAGTACTTC. Translation: CAWSSDSEQYF. The V and J genes are TRBV30 and TRBJ2-7, with D possibly TRBD2 on 5 matching bases. The ends were cut back, 2 bases at V and 6 bases at J, with 8 bases in the middle. Germline loops: CDR1 GTSNPN, CDR2 SVGIG (reference sequence). CDR3 length: 11 amino acids.

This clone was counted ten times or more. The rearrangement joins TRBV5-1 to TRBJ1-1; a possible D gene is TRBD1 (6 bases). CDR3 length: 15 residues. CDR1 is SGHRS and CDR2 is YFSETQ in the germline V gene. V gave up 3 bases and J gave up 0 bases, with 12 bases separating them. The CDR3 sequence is CASSSGHSMNTEAFF. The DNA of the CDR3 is TGCGCCAGCAGCTCGGGACACTCAATGAACACTGAAGCTTTCTTT.

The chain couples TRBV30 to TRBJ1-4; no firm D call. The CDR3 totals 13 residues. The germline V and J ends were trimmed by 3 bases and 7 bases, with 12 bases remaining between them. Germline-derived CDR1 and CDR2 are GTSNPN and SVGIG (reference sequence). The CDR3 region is CAWSPGRREKLFF. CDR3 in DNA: TGTGCCTGGAGCCCGGGAAGGCGTGAAAAACTGTTTTTT.

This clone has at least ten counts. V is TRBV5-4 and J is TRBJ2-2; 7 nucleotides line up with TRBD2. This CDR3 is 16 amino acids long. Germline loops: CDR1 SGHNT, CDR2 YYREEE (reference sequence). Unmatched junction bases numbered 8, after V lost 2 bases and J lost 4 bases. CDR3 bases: TGTGCCAGCAGCTTCGGGCGGGAGAGGGGCACCGGGGAGCTGTTTTTT. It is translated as CASSFGRERGTGELFF.

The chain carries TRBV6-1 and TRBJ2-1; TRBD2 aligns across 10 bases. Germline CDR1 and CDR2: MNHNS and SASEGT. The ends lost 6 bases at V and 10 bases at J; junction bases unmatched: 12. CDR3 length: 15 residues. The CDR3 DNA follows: TGTGCCAGCAGACCAGGGATAGCGGGAGGTAGCGAGCAGTTCTTC. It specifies CASRPGIAGGSEQFF.

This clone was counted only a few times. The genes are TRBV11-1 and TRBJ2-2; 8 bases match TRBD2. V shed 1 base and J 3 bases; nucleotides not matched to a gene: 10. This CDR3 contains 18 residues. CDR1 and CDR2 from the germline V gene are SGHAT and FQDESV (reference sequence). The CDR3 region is CASSLEAGAVRDTGELFF. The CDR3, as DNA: TGTGCCAGCAGCTTAGAAGCGGGGGCGGTTCGGGACACCGGGGAGCTGTTTTTT.

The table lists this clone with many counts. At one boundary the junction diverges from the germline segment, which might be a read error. This CDR3 is CSASTSGRAEVF. Here the CDR3 DNA reads TGCAGTGCTAGTACTAGCGGGAGGGCCGAGGTCTTC. This chain uses TRBV20-1 with TRBJ2-1; 13 positions match TRBD2. Germline CDR1 and CDR2: DFQATT and SNEGSKA (reference sequence). The CDR3 sequence is 12 residues long.

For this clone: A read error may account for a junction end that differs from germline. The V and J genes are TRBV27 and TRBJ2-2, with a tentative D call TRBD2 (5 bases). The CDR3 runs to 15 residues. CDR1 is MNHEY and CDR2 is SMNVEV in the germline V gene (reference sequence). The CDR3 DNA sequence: TGTGCCAGCAGTTTGGAGGTAGTTAACACCGGGGAGCTTTTTTTT. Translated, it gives CASSLEVVNTGELFF.

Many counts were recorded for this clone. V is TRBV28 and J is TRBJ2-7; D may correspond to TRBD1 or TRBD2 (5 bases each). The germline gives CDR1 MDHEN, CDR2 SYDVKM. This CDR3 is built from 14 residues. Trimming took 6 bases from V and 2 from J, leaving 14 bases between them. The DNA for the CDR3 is TGTGCCAGCAGCCTCCGGGACGCTCCCTACGAGCAGTACTTC. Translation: CASSLRDAPYEQYF.

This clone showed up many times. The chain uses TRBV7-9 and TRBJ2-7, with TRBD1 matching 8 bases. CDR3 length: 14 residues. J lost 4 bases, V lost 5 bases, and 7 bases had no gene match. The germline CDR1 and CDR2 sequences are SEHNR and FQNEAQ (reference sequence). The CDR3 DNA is TGTGCCAGCAGCCCGGACAGGGCACGGTACGAGCAGTACTTC. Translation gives CASSPDRARYEQYF.

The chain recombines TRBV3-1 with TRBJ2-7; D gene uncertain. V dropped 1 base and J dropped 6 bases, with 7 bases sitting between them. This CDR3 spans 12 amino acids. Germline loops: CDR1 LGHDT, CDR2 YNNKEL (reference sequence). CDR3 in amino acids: CASSQARREQYF. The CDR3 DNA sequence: TGTGCCAGCAGCCAAGCCCGTCGCGAGCAGTACTTC.

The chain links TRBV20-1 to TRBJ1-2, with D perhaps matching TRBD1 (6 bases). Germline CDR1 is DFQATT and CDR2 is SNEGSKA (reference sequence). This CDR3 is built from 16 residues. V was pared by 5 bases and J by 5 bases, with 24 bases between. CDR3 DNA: TGCAGTGCTCGAACAGACAGGCCACCACTCCTTTATGGCTACACCTTC. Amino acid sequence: CSARTDRPPLLYGYTF.

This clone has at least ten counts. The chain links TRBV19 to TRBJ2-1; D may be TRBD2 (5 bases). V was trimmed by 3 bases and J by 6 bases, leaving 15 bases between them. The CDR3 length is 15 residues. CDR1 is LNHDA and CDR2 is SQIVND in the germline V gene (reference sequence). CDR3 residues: CASSMGSGIFNEQFF. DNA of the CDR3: TGTGCCAGTAGTATGGGAAGCGGAATCTTCAATGAGCAGTTCTTC.

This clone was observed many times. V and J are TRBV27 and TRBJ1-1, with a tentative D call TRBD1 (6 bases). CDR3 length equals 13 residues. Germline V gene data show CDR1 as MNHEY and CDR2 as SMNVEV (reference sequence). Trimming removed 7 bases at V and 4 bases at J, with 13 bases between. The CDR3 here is CASIRQGFTEAFF. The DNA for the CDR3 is TGTGCCAGCATCCGTCAGGGGTTCACTGAAGCTTTCTTT.

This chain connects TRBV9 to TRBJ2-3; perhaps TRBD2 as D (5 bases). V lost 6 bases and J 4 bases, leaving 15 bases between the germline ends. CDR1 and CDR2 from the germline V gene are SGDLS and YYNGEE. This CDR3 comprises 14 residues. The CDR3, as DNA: TGTGCCAGCACGTCGGGGAGATCCGCAGATACGCAGTATTTT. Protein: CASTSGRSADTQYF.

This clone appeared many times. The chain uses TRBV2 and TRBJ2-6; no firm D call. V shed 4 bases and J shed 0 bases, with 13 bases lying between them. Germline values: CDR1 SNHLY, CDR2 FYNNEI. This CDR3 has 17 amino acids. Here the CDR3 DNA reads TGTGCCAGCAGTGGACTTGGCGGAGACTCTGGGGCCAACGTCCTGACTTTC. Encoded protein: CASSGLGGDSGANVLTF.

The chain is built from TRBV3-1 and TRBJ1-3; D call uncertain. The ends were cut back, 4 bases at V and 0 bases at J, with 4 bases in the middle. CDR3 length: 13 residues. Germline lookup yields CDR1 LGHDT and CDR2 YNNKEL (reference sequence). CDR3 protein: CASSPSSGNTIYF. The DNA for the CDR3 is TGTGCCAGCAGCCCATCCTCTGGAAACACCATATATTTT.

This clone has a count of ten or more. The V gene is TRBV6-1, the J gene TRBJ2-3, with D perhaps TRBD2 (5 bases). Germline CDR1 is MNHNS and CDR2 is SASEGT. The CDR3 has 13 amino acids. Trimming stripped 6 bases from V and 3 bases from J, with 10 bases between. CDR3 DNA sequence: TGTGCCAGCAGCTACGGGGTTACAGATACGCAGTATTTT. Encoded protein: CASSYGVTDTQYF.

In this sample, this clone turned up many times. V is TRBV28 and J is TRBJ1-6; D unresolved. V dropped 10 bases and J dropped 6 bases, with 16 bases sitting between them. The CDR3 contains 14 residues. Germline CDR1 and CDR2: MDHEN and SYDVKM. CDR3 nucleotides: TGTGCCATCCGCCCCCGGGGTCCTAATTCACCCCTCCACTTT. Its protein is CAIRPRGPNSPLHF.

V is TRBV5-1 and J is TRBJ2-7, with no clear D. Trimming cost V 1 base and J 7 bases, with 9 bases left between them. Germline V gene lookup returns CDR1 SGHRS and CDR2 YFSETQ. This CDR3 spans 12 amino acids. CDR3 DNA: TGCGCCAGCAGCTTGAATTTGCGTGAGCAGTACTTC. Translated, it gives CASSLNLREQYF. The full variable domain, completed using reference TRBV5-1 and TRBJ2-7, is KAGVTQTPRYLIKTRGQQVTLSCSPISGHRSVSWYQQTPGQGLQFLFEYFSETQRNKGNFPGRFSGRQFSNSRSEMNVSTLELGDSALYLCASSLNLREQYFGPGTRLTVT.